This passage covers 6 T cell receptor beta chains from one sample sequenced in a study of T-cell reconstitution after alpha-beta-depleted transplantation in children listed by TCRdb under 2016. Reading the label with the study, this specimen's treatment or condition is: allogeneic hematopoietic cell transplantation with graft depleted of TCRalphabeta T cells and CD19 B cells. Library preparation used PCR. Reads for this sample came from an Illumina HiSeq 2500. Molecular barcoding was employed in the preparation of TCR libraries, with unique molecular identifiers being used to normalize TCRbeta repertoire quantification. Starting from the raw public reads, TCRdb applied fastp trimming at Q25, assembled clones with MiXCR and retained in-frame beta chains. One record per CDR3 amino acid sequence lists the most common genes and DNA. Present in this sample are approximately 490,000 distinct CDR3 sequences, 10% to 13% of which were seen just once. The ten most abundant clones make up 2% of the sample.

The source was PBMCs, collected before TCRalphabeta/CD19-depleted stem cell transplant. Every receptor here comes from a child aged 2-15 years with inherited bone marrow failure, due to receive a stem cell transplant.

There are many counts of this clonotype. The genes are TRBV4-1 and TRBJ2-7; the D gene is possibly TRBD1 (6 bases). Trimming took 1 base from V and 2 from J, leaving 18 bases between them. This CDR3 is 17 amino acids long. Germline loops: CDR1 MGHRA, CDR2 YSYEKL. The CDR3 region is CASSQGGYRETAYEQYF. For the CDR3, the DNA is TGCGCCAGCAGCCAAGGAGGATACAGGGAAACTGCCTACGAGCAGTACTTC.

This clonotype was observed many times. The chain has TRBV14 and TRBJ2-1; 13 bases are a match to TRBD2. There are 17 residues in the CDR3. Looked up from germline, CDR1 is SGHDN and CDR2 is FVKESK. V shed 1 base and J 2 bases; nucleotides not matched to a gene: 2. The chain's CDR3 is CASSQGTSGRPYNEQFF. The CDR3 region has the DNA TGTGCCAGCAGCCAAGGGACTAGCGGGAGACCCTACAATGAGCAGTTCTTC.

This clonotype was counted between two and nine times. The chain uses TRBV20-1 and TRBJ2-2; D call uncertain. The CDR3 length is 14 residues. Germline V gene sequence: CDR1 DFQATT, CDR2 SNEGSKA (reference sequence). With 3 bases removed from V and 3 bases from J, the gap between germline ends came to 11 bases. Here the CDR3 reads CSASVQSDTGELFF. The CDR3, as DNA: TGCAGTGCTAGTGTTCAAAGTGACACCGGGGAGCTGTTTTTT.

This clonotype was seen repeatedly, ten times or more. This sequence joins TRBV27 and TRBJ2-5; TRBD2 is a possible D gene (6 bases). V was shortened by 3 bases and J by 8 bases, with 16 bases between the two germline ends. Germline CDR1 is MNHEY and CDR2 is SMNVEV (reference sequence). The CDR3 is 14 residues long. The CDR3 loop is CASSLPSEPETQYF. In DNA, the CDR3 is TGTGCCAGCAGTTTGCCTAGCGAACCAGAAACCCAGTACTTC.

Many counts were recorded for this clonotype. The chain is built from TRBV9 and TRBJ2-3; D gene uncertain. Germline values: CDR1 SGDLS, CDR2 YYNGEE. The CDR3 sequence is 13 residues long. V was pared by 0 bases and J by 10 bases, with 12 bases between. Here the CDR3 reads CASSVEPDGPQYF. The CDR3 nucleotides are TGTGCCAGCAGCGTAGAGCCCGACGGGCCGCAGTATTTT.

This clonotype was recorded at least ten times. The genes are TRBV20-1 and TRBJ1-2; no firm D call. V shed 3 bases and J shed 8 bases, with 13 bases lying between them. Per germline, CDR1 DFQATT and CDR2 SNEGSKA (reference sequence). The CDR3 extends over 12 amino acids. The CDR3 DNA reads TGCAGTGCTAGTGAGGCAGGAGGGGGCTACACCTTC. It is translated as CSASEAGGGYTF.